A selection of T cell receptor beta chains follows, all from one sample in a study of T cell responses to AZD1222 COVID-19 vaccine. Profiling relied on immunoSEQ multiplex PCR, and the TCRdb table lists in-frame clones only, not all of them. This table holds some 130,000 clones, roughly 91% found once. Sequences were derived from peripheral blood, sampled on day 0 of AZD1222 vaccination. The receptors were sampled from an adult in good health. CDR3s leave out the opening cysteine and the closing phenylalanine or tryptophan. The order of the fields is V gene, D gene, J gene, CDR3 protein. The D gene is left open where the match is weak.

v_call: TRBV5-6
d_call: .
j_call: TRBJ1-1
cdr3_aa: ASSTGPRSWTEAF

v_call: TRBV12-3/TRBV12-4
d_call: TRBD2
j_call: TRBJ2-3
cdr3_aa: ASTREADTQY

v_call: TRBV2
d_call: .
j_call: TRBJ2-7
cdr3_aa: ASSELAGGNYEQY

v_call: TRBV20-1
d_call: .
j_call: TRBJ1-1
cdr3_aa: SAPSLYAF

v_call: TRBV3-1/TRBV3-2
d_call: .
j_call: TRBJ2-7
cdr3_aa: ASSQKADFYEQY

v_call: TRBV5-4
d_call: TRBD1
j_call: TRBJ1-2
cdr3_aa: ASSSGQGWYGYT

v_call: TRBV6-5
d_call: .
j_call: TRBJ2-7
cdr3_aa: ASKSWSSEQY

v_call: TRBV19
d_call: TRBD1
j_call: TRBJ2-2
cdr3_aa: ASSLTQGGAGELF

v_call: TRBV27
d_call: .
j_call: TRBJ2-7
cdr3_aa: ASSLSRRYEQY

v_call: TRBV7-2
d_call: TRBD2
j_call: TRBJ2-1
cdr3_aa: ASSSGLSGGYNEQF

v_call: TRBV21-1
d_call: .
j_call: TRBJ1-5
cdr3_aa: ASSNYRGQPQH

v_call: TRBV18
d_call: .
j_call: TRBJ2-5
cdr3_aa: ASSPVEETQY

v_call: TRBV6-6
d_call: .
j_call: TRBJ2-7
cdr3_aa: ASSYFRINHSYEQY

v_call: TRBV12-3/TRBV12-4
d_call: .
j_call: TRBJ1-2
cdr3_aa: ASSLGNNYGYT

v_call: TRBV19
d_call: .
j_call: TRBJ1-1
cdr3_aa: ASSINENTEAF

v_call: TRBV7-9
d_call: TRBD1
j_call: TRBJ1-2
cdr3_aa: ASSLGLGQSPRSYT

v_call: TRBV5-8
d_call: .
j_call: TRBJ1-1
cdr3_aa: ASSLVGF

v_call: TRBV11-2
d_call: TRBD1
j_call: TRBJ1-1
cdr3_aa: ASSLGRRPGTGATEAF

v_call: TRBV28
d_call: .
j_call: TRBJ1-1
cdr3_aa: ASRTGRRTEAF

v_call: TRBV3-1/TRBV3-2
d_call: .
j_call: TRBJ2-1
cdr3_aa: ASSQDLGSSYNEQF

v_call: TRBV2
d_call: .
j_call: TRBJ2-5
cdr3_aa: ASNLGETQY

v_call: TRBV11-3
d_call: .
j_call: TRBJ2-5
cdr3_aa: ASSRSGAVRETQY

v_call: TRBV4-2
d_call: TRBD2
j_call: TRBJ2-5
cdr3_aa: ASSTRGGRETQY

v_call: TRBV7-6
d_call: .
j_call: TRBJ2-1
cdr3_aa: ASSLGTLTSYNEQF

v_call: TRBV28
d_call: .
j_call: TRBJ1-2
cdr3_aa: ASSPMTSYGYT

v_call: TRBV7-9
d_call: TRBD2
j_call: TRBJ2-2
cdr3_aa: ASTDRTSGAGELF

v_call: TRBV5-1
d_call: .
j_call: TRBJ2-2
cdr3_aa: ASGIPTGELF

v_call: TRBV7-9
d_call: .
j_call: TRBJ1-3
cdr3_aa: ASSLHRTDTSGNTIY

v_call: TRBV7-3
d_call: .
j_call: TRBJ2-3
cdr3_aa: ASSSYISDTQY

v_call: TRBV5-4
d_call: .
j_call: TRBJ1-1
cdr3_aa: ASSPAPGAGTEAF

v_call: TRBV9
d_call: TRBD1
j_call: TRBJ1-2
cdr3_aa: ASSDLGQSNYGYT

v_call: TRBV6-1
d_call: .
j_call: TRBJ2-5
cdr3_aa: ASSENGGQGETQY

v_call: TRBV4-1
d_call: .
j_call: TRBJ1-2
cdr3_aa: ASSHQEGRSSGYT

v_call: TRBV28
d_call: .
j_call: TRBJ1-2
cdr3_aa: ASSFPQGGTYGYT

v_call: TRBV30
d_call: TRBD2
j_call: TRBJ2-1
cdr3_aa: AWSWAGGFSYNEQF

v_call: TRBV6-1
d_call: .
j_call: TRBJ1-1
cdr3_aa: ASSSHRLAAF

v_call: TRBV9
d_call: TRBD2
j_call: TRBJ2-3
cdr3_aa: ASSVVGGGPTDTQY

v_call: TRBV30
d_call: .
j_call: TRBJ1-5
cdr3_aa: AWSNGEAWGNQPQH

v_call: TRBV10-3
d_call: .
j_call: TRBJ1-1
cdr3_aa: AIRVTTITEAF

v_call: TRBV4-1
d_call: .
j_call: TRBJ2-7
cdr3_aa: ASSQVFSYEQY

v_call: TRBV5-5
d_call: .
j_call: TRBJ2-3
cdr3_aa: ASSLGGLDTDTQY

v_call: TRBV3-1/TRBV3-2
d_call: TRBD2
j_call: TRBJ2-5
cdr3_aa: ASSPGTSGGYQETQY

v_call: TRBV5-1
d_call: .
j_call: TRBJ2-7
cdr3_aa: ASSLGLGTLYDEQY

v_call: TRBV7-9
d_call: TRBD2
j_call: TRBJ2-1
cdr3_aa: ASTLAGGLNEQF

v_call: TRBV5-1
d_call: .
j_call: TRBJ1-1
cdr3_aa: ASSQRGRAAVAEAF

v_call: TRBV7-9
d_call: .
j_call: TRBJ1-1
cdr3_aa: ASSYPTQGYTEAF

v_call: TRBV11-3
d_call: TRBD1
j_call: TRBJ2-7
cdr3_aa: ASSTTGEYEQY

v_call: TRBV5-4
d_call: .
j_call: TRBJ2-1
cdr3_aa: ASSFQGGGEQF

v_call: TRBV7-2
d_call: .
j_call: TRBJ1-1
cdr3_aa: ASSLDVSATEAF

v_call: TRBV3-1/TRBV3-2
d_call: TRBD1
j_call: TRBJ1-2
cdr3_aa: ASSQVQGADYGYT

v_call: TRBV3-1/TRBV3-2
d_call: .
j_call: TRBJ1-3
cdr3_aa: ASSQGGGAGNTIY

v_call: TRBV10-3
d_call: .
j_call: TRBJ2-1
cdr3_aa: AISESYYNNEQF

v_call: TRBV7-2
d_call: .
j_call: TRBJ1-1
cdr3_aa: ASSPRGMNTEAF

v_call: TRBV5-5
d_call: TRBD2
j_call: TRBJ2-7
cdr3_aa: ASRKAGGPFEQY

v_call: TRBV7-8
d_call: .
j_call: TRBJ1-1
cdr3_aa: ASSLAQGGNTEAF